This T cell receptor (beta chain) emerged from a study of cytomegalovirus exposure and HLA in healthy donors (dated by TCRdb to between 2016 and 2019). For the wider study: An earlier analysis of 587 of the donors reported 250 to 300 Gb of sequence data and around 120 million unique TCR beta sequences from about 200 million T cells. The study combined high-throughput TCR immunosequencing, statistical association of individual TCRs with disease status, and machine learning to predict cytomegalovirus infection status. An early release that covered 500 to 800 HLA-typed donors contained about 300 gigabases of sequencing data and approximately 85 million unique TCR sequences. Genome-wide SNP genotypes for about 65% of the roughly 670 donors were used in a later genetic analysis, which treated that subset as a discovery cohort. Rather than using new phenotypic data, the later analysis identified candidate immune exposures from TCR beta sequences and from how often those sequences occurred across donors. The study profiled the T cell repertoires of about 720 subjects by immunosequencing and related them to cytomegalovirus serostatus. In addition to the first cohort of 666 subjects, a separate validation cohort of over 90 different subjects was used. Alongside the repertoire data, information on donor age, sex, ethnicity and CMV serostatus was compiled. Class I and class II HLA loci were covered by the typing at four-digit resolution. Roughly five DR-DQ haplotypes were treated as single units for association and clustering because of strong linkage in the cohort. Among the approximately 430 genotyped donors, approximately 81% belonged to the genetic ancestry cluster associated with self-reported Caucasian donors. To decide whether each TCR beta V gene segment behaved as functional or pseudogenic, an earlier analysis of some 570 of the donors relied on high-throughput TCR beta sequencing. Among roughly 400 genotyped donors of the cohort, an average of approximately 240,000 unique TCR beta nucleotide sequences was sequenced per donor, of which 15% to 20% were non-productive. In a later analysis, previously published TCR beta repertoires from 550 to 700 donors were re-analyzed and high-resolution HLA genotyping was added so that TCR occurrence patterns could be studied. All discovery cohort repertoires had been generated on a single sequencing platform. The study aimed to test whether cataloging public T cell receptors could reveal signatures of past pathogen exposure. Typing coverage differed by locus: A, B, C, DRB1 and DQB1 were typed in roughly 629-640 donors, DQA1 in around 500, DPA1 in 606, and DPB1 in around 490.

The cohort consisted of some 670 healthy bone marrow donors. Cohort members were all nominally healthy when sampled, although unrecorded immune exposures were likely present. The donor was CMV seropositive and was included in the group of 250 to 300 seropositive cohort members. A peripheral blood sample was collected from each donor, and TCR beta sequencing was performed on peripheral blood mononuclear cells. The Qiagen DNeasy Blood Extraction Kit was used to extract genomic DNA from the blood cell samples. Spanning cysteine to phenylalanine, the CDR3 consists of 18 amino acids. Here the CDR3 DNA is all that survives: 54 bases in frame from base 1. V is cut back by 0 bases and J by 0 bases, with 6 bases in the junction unmatched. CDR1 SGDLS and CDR2 YYNGEE are derived from the germline V gene. General findings and caveats noted by the study authors: Because counts were too low, about 18 rarely observed V segments, including chromosome 9 orphons, were excluded from the earlier analysis of 587 of the donors. In vitro tests confirmed that a few of the cytomegalovirus-associated TCR beta chains recognize cytomegalovirus antigens. In both the original and validation cohorts, the classifier was reported to diagnose cytomegalovirus status with high specificity and sensitivity. In a later analysis, TCR association rates were found to vary across HLA loci, with the most associated TCRs seen for DRB1 alleles and the fewest for HLA-C alleles. In a later analysis, most CMV-associated TCR beta chains were found to appear HLA-restricted, with HLA associations seemingly driven largely by CMV exposure. The study gave a list of around 170 TCR beta chains associated with cytomegalovirus. Assigning TCR associations to individual alleles was difficult when HLA alleles, especially DR and DQ, strongly co-occurred. In a later genetic analysis, a missense DCLRE1C variant was associated with V-gene and J-gene trimming of TCR beta chains, and the association was replicated in an independent cohort. At a false discovery rate of 0.05, a later analysis linked 16,951 TCR beta sequences to specific HLA alleles. The sequencing pipeline was judged likely to have produced a cluster of highly shared sequence variants as a technical artifact. Because HLA typing was unavailable for some donors at each locus, only the typed subset was used in association tests. While some public TCRs were present in many individuals, most TCR sequences turned up only very rarely across donors. The cohort was sequenced for TCR beta chains only, and without alpha or paired-chain data the features that could be detected were limited. Several of the top co-occurrence clusters appeared to be linked to parvovirus B19, influenza, CMV and Epstein-Barr virus, according to a later analysis. The authors suggested that the approach could potentially be generalized to other disease states and immunological phenotypes. Compared with the approximately 700-donor mean, donors in an Asian-associated ancestry cluster had fewer N-insertions in productive TCRs, according to a later genetic analysis. Immune exposure information for the cohort was limited to CMV serostatus. Linkage disequilibrium might explain the correlated functional status among segregating V segments, but an unknown experimental factor could not be ruled out. Compared with equally common non-associated chains, HLA-associated TCR beta chains in a later analysis were more clonally expanded and had lower generation probabilities. Roughly uniform sequencing depth across donors was assumed in presence/absence analyses, although this assumption may not hold. A further reported finding was that TCR beta sequences accurately predicted the HLA-A and HLA-B alleles for most subjects in the first cohort. An earlier analysis of roughly 570 of the donors showed that most TCR beta V segments appeared in productive rearrangements either about 87% or about 30% of the time, which broadly matched IMGT annotations. Because the 87-base-pair reads could not distinguish some IMGT-functional V segments, including TRBV6-2 and TRBV6-3, those segments were excluded.

Libraries were built with the immunoSEQ multiplex PCR assay. The multiplex PCR relied on a mix of 60 forward primers for TCR Vbeta segments and 13 reverse primers for TCR Jbeta segments. The CDR3 region of rearranged TCR beta genes was amplified from genomic DNA by a multiplex PCR assay. The amplified TCR beta libraries were sequenced on the Illumina HiSeq System as 87-base-pair reads. On the study's bioinformatics: Across the 700 or so repertoires, a later analysis counted some 80 million unique TCR beta chains, around 11 million of which were shared by at least two donors. To remove PCR and sequencing errors, raw reads were error-corrected and collapsed into unique sequences using a nearest-neighbor algorithm that merged closely related sequences. Alignment of CDR3 sequences to IMGT reference sequences was used to assign V, D and J gene segments. Each retained sequence needed at least a six-nucleotide match to both a V gene segment and a J gene segment. Rearrangements were called productive when the CDR3 lacked stop codons and stayed in frame with V and J; all others were non-productive. Following IMGT convention, CDR3 was defined as the stretch from the second conserved V-encoded cysteine up to the conserved J-encoded phenylalanine. In an earlier analysis of around 570 of the donors, sequences lacking an unambiguous match to a single V gene segment were excluded. An earlier analysis of about 590 of the donors classified V segments as functional when productive rearrangements were above 56.7% and as segregating when the standard deviation between donors was above 5%. A statistical classification framework was developed to diagnose cytomegalovirus status using the catalog of TCR beta chain sequences. V and J gene assignment, in a later analysis, came from comparing TCR nucleotide sequences with IMGT/GENE-DB human TR gene sequences. In a later analysis, CDR3 sequences and most-parsimonious VDJ recombination scenarios were assigned using the TCRdist pipeline. In a later analysis, every TCR beta chain was defined by the combination of its CDR3 amino acid sequence and its V-gene family, and reads without a unique V-gene family were dropped. To address suspected cross-contamination and a sequencing artifact, a later analysis removed 550 to 750 highly shared, low-generation-probability nucleotide sequences. For each public chain, a later analysis derived a clonal expansion index from normalized ranks of inferred template counts within each repertoire. In a later analysis, generation probabilities were computed using a VDJ recombination model fitted to out-of-frame rearrangements, and the results were checked against IGoR. In a later analysis, TCR-TCR, TCR-HLA and TCR-CMV co-occurrence was scored with hypergeometric tests, and a repertoire-size bias correction was applied to TCR pairs. To estimate false discovery rates, a later analysis permuted the HLA or CMV assignments 20 times. In a later analysis, co-occurring TCRs were grouped with DBSCAN, and TCRdist sequence similarity was added when clustering was performed within HLA-allele-positive subsets. Repertoires with fewer than 30,000 or more than 120,000 public chains were left out of co-occurrence clustering, as were five repertoires with anomalous nucleotide sharing. Entries here come from immuneACCESS through TCRdb and include only in-frame sequences with V and J called. Some clones fail to appear in such tables; in the studies checked, an unresolved V gene covers under half of the shortfall, and the cause of the remainder is unknown. The V and J calls and the clone size are those of that table, but D and trimming were determined from the DNA. The sample contains over 200,000 clones, roughly 80% of them found a single time. Of the sample, 5% to 6.5% falls within the top ten clones.

Notes on this clone: No antigen is known for it. The input lacks base qualities; no much larger clone sits a single base away.

This sequence uses TRBV9 and TRBJ2-6; 7 junctional bases match TRBD2. The sequenced sample was PBMCs. This receptor was identified in a woman aged 35 to 49 in good health and CMV-seropositive. The DNA is as follows: TGTGCCAGCAGCGTAGGGGGGACGGGGGGCTCTGGGGCCAACGTCCTGACTTTC. This is translated as CASSVGGTGGSGANVLTF.